Listed here is a single T cell receptor delta chain. Its antigen is currently unknown. The entry originates in a study of Vδ1+ human thymocytes. Whole-study results and caveats: Thymic delta-chain repertoires held around 20% Vdelta2 sequences and few Vdelta3, despite high sort purity. Highly polyclonal TRG and TRD repertoires with Gaussian CDR3 length distributions appeared in thymus.

V shed 1 base, J shed 2 bases, and the junction held 13 bases outside the gene matches. Germline V lookup: CDR1 TSWWSYY, CDR2 QGS. The CDR3 consists of 19 residues. The template was reverse-transcribed extracted RNA. CDR3 amplicons came from multiplex PCR with pooled V-gene forward and constant-region reverse primers. TCRdb processed the multiplex PCR reads again with the CATT caller. Here the sample spans fewer than 30,000 delta-chain clones, around 7.7% being singletons. The sequenced material came from Vdelta1+ gamma-delta thymocytes from the thymus. Subset given: FACS-sorted CD3+ TCRalphabeta- TCRVdelta1+ TCRVdelta2- thymocytes. The sequence came from a girl less than two years old who had congenital heart surgery. This chain joins TRDV1 and TRDJ1; 10 bases map to TRDD3. The CDR3 here is CALGERPGSVLGDTDKLIF. CDR3 coding DNA: TGTGCTCTTGGGGAACGCCCGGGTTCCGTACTGGGGGATACCGATAAACTCATCTTT.